This TCR beta chain is drawn from a study of T cell clonality in common variable immunodeficiency. Germline V gene lookup returns CDR1 DFQATT and CDR2 SNEGSKA (reference sequence). This CDR3 contains 14 residues. Deletions cut 0 bases from V and 8 bases from J, with 14 bases between. Study results and caveats: Fewer deletions and N-nucleotide insertions were reportedly seen in common variable immunodeficiency TCR beta sequences.

Regarding this clone: Its target is not known. The sequenced fragment ends 3 residues before the CDR3 boundary, so the rest is inferred from the germline J gene.

Data came from immunoSEQ multiplex PCR; TCRdb stores just in-frame clones and leaves some out. The specimen has about 12,000 clones, none found just once. Replacement immunoglobulin had been given to every CVID subject for at least one year. Each donor provided about 4.5 to 8.5 ml of heparinized whole blood. The source is a human donor with common variable immunodeficiency. The V call is TRBV20-1, the J call TRBJ1-3, with D possibly being TRBD1 (5 bases). The material sequenced was peripheral blood mononuclear cells. CDR3 residues: CSARDLQGTDTIYF. CDR3 DNA, as far as it was read: TGCAGTGCTAGAGATCTCCAGGGAACGGACACC.